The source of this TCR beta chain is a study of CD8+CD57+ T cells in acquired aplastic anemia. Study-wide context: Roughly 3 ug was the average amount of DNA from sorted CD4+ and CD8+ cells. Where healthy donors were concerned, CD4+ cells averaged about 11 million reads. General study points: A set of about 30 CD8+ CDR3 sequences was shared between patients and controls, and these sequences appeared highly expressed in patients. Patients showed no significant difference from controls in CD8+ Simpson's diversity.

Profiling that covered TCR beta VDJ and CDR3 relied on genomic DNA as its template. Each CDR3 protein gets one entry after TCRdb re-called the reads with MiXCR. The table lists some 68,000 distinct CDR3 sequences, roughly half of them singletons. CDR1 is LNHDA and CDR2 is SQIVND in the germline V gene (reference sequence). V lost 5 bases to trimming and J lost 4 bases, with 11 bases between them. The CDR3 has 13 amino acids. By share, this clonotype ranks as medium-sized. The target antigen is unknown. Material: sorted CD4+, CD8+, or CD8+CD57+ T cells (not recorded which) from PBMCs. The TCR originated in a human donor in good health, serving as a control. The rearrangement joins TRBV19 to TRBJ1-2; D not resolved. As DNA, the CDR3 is TGTGCCAGTAGTCCGAGGGCAGTCTATGGCTACACCTTC. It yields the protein CASSPRAVYGYTF.